Described below is a single T cell receptor (beta chain) sequence and its context. Its antigen is unknown. Base qualities are not recorded, but no much larger clone differs from it by a single base. V and J are trimmed by 1 base and 10 bases, and the gene matches miss 6 bases of the junction. Including the terminal cysteine and phenylalanine, the CDR3 comprises 16 residues. The read is trimmed to its CDR3 DNA, 48 bases read in frame from base 1. The germline V gene (reference sequence) sets CDR1 to MNHEY and CDR2 to SMNVEV. TCRbeta CDR3 regions were amplified from genomic DNA by means of the immunoSEQ Assay, a bias-controlled multiplex PCR. The study's processing was this. The number of nucleated cells in each sample was estimated by amplification of reference gene primers within the assay. To quantify the absolute abundance of each unique TCRbeta CDR3 rearrangement, sequence reads were collapsed and filtered. For each sample, productive Simpson clonality was calculated as the square root of Simpson's diversity index over productive rearrangements. TCRdb limited this immuneACCESS table to in-frame rearrangements with V and J called. A share of clones is missing; checked studies link under half to unresolved V genes, and the rest is unexplained. The D gene and trimming were derived from the DNA, and the V and J assignments and clone size from that table. A total of roughly 160,000 clones appear in this sample, about 88% of them only once. The ten most abundant clones make up roughly 2% of the sample.

This sample is part of a study of blood T cell repertoires in COVID-19 (dated by TCRdb to between 2020 and 2021). Looking at the study overall: The collaborator samples originated in the United States, Italy and Spain and spanned the acute and convalescent phases of COVID-19. Deeply sampled blood TCRbeta repertoires from subjects exposed to, actively infected with, or recovered from COVID-19 were included in the dataset. The samples were drawn from two sources: the first 160 participants of the ongoing ImmuneRACE study, and approximately 1,300 subjects contributed by 6 global collaborators. The repertoires were made available in a free public database intended to serve as a resource for research on the immune response to SARS-CoV-2. The material from the prospective study consisted of cDNA or gDNA derived from T cells, B-cell-depleted T cells, or PBMCs. Where available, HLA class I and class II types were taken from metadata supplied by the sample provider and were not determined by assay-based typing. A de-identified subject ID, COVID-19 status, age in years and sex were almost always included in the sample metadata.

General findings and caveats noted by the study authors: The amount of clinical and demographic metadata varied by source and participant and was provided uncurated.

A second Seattle source provided samples from volunteer blood donors who had recovered from COVID-19. Whole blood was collected in K2EDTA tubes by collaborating institutions according to the institutions' own protocols. For TCRbeta analysis, collaborators shipped samples in one of three forms: frozen whole blood, isolated PBMCs, or DNA extracted from either of those sample types. The V and J segments used are TRBV27 and TRBJ1-6; 11 central nucleotides agree with TRBD1. Sequences were obtained from peripheral blood. The receptor's source is a man aged 50 to 60 who had recovered from COVID-19. For the CDR3, the sequence is CASSLLRTGGGSPLHF. The DNA sequence is as follows: TGTGCCAGCAGTTTATTACGGACAGGGGGCGGCTCACCCCTCCACTTT.